The 19 T cell receptor beta chains listed next were all sequenced from one sample in a study of human T cells and chemical hapten exposure. Time point in this sample: patch test 1, 2 weeks after DPC sensitization. This sample's treatment: therapeutic diphenylcyclopropenone sensitization with weekly scalp DPC. In TCRdb, the RACE reads were re-called with MiXCR into one record per CDR3 protein. Of about 360,000 distinct CDR3 sequences listed, about 7% were seen once; the top ten hold approximately 8%. The sequencing here drew on whole blood, taken in connection with sensitization to the hapten diphenylcyclopropenone (DPC). The receptors come from a woman aged 18-29 years with alopecia areata. Some clones in this sample may be carry-over from other donors' samples.

In this sample, this clonotype turned up a few times. V usage is TRBV10-3 and J usage is TRBJ1-5; D perhaps matches TRBD1 (5 bases). The V and J ends lost 10 bases and 5 bases respectively, with 12 bases between them. CDR3 length equals 12 residues. The V gene's germline CDR1 is ENHRY and CDR2 SYGVKD. In nucleotides, the CDR3 is TGTGCCACTCAGGGAGGCGATCAGCCCCAGCATTTT. This translates into CATQGGDQPQHF.

This clonotype was picked up a small number of times. The CDR3 loop reads CASSQASGIGEQFF. Written as DNA, the CDR3 is TGTGCCAGCAGCCAAGCGTCTGGGATAGGGGAGCAGTTCTTC. This chain joins TRBV4-2 and TRBJ2-1; D unresolved. Germline CDR1 is LGHNA and CDR2 is YNFKEQ. Trimming removed 1 base at V and 10 bases at J, with 14 bases between. This CDR3 spans 14 amino acids.

The sample holds many counts of this clonotype. V usage is TRBV4-3 and J usage is TRBJ1-5, with D perhaps matching TRBD1 (5 bases). CDR3 length: 18 amino acids. Per germline, CDR1 LGHNA and CDR2 YSLEER. The ends were cut back, 2 bases at V and 0 bases at J, with 17 bases in the middle. CDR3 in amino acids: CASSQKPGTTYSNQPQHF. CDR3 sequence (DNA): TGCGCCAGCAGCCAAAAACCAGGGACGACCTATAGCAATCAGCCCCAGCATTTT.

This clonotype was detected many times. The chain links TRBV6-6 to TRBJ2-1, with TRBD2 identical over 8 bases. The CDR3 has 17 amino acids. Germline CDR1 and CDR2: MNHNY and SVGAGI (reference sequence). Losses at the gene ends were 2 bases for V and 0 bases for J; bases not matched to a gene: 6. CDR3 nucleotides: TGTGCCAGCAGTTACCCGGAGCGGGGGATCTCCTACAATGAGCAGTTCTTC. Translation: CASSYPERGISYNEQFF.

The rearrangement uses TRBV6-2 or TRBV6-3 and TRBJ2-1; TRBD2 matches at 7 bases. Losses at the gene ends were 5 bases for V and 6 bases for J; bases not matched to a gene: 4. Germline V gene sequence: CDR1 MNHEY, CDR2 SVGEGT. CDR3 length equals 13 residues. The CDR3 bases are TGTGCCAGCAGTGGGGACTACCTCAATGAGCAGTTCTTC. Translated: CASSGDYLNEQFF.

This chain joins TRBV4-1 and TRBJ1-5; no reliable D call. V lost 0 bases, J lost 4 bases, and 10 bases lay in between. The germline V gene has CDR1 MGHRA and CDR2 YSYEKL. The CDR3 runs 15 residues. CDR3 residues: CASSQDRTVNQPQHF. Written as DNA, the CDR3 is TGCGCCAGCAGCCAAGATCGGACGGTTAATCAGCCCCAGCATTTT.

There are a few counts of this clonotype. V gene TRBV9 combines with J gene TRBJ1-1, with D unresolved. The CDR3 extends over 17 amino acids. Germline CDR1 and CDR2: SGDLS and YYNGEE. The V end was cut by 0 bases, the J end by 4 bases, with 19 bases between. CDR3 nucleotides: TGTGCCAGCAGCGTAGTCCCGGTACCCTTTCCTCCCACTGAAGCTTTCTTT. This gives the protein CASSVVPVPFPPTEAFF.

The chain uses TRBV4-3 and TRBJ2-2; 8 bases are a match to TRBD1. The junction had 9 bases not matched to a gene; V was cut back by 1 base and J by 5 bases. The CDR3 length is 17 residues. The germline V gene encodes CDR1 LGHNA and CDR2 YSLEER. CDR3 coding DNA: TGCGCCAGCAGCCAAGCCCCCCAGGGGGCGGGAACCGGGGAGCTGTTTTTT. Its translation is CASSQAPQGAGTGELFF.

This clonotype was seen many times. The gene calls are TRBV3-1 and TRBJ2-3; the match to TRBD2 covers 10 bases. Germline trimming cut 4 bases from V and 6 bases from J; bases unmatched to any gene: 10. The CDR3 has 16 residues. CDR1 LGHDT and CDR2 YNNKEL come from the germline V gene (reference sequence). In nucleotides, the CDR3 is TGTGCCAGCAGCCGCCCGGGACTAGCGACGATGGATACGCAGTATTTT. This sequence encodes CASSRPGLATMDTQYF.

The table lists this clonotype with a few counts. The chain couples TRBV6-5 to TRBJ1-1; weak D call: TRBD1 (5 bases). Per the germline V gene, CDR1 is MNHEY and CDR2 is SVGAGI. Trimming left V 7 bases short and J 0 bases short, with 15 bases between. The CDR3 has 15 residues. The CDR3 protein is CASTPLGRMNTEAFF. CDR3 in DNA: TGTGCCAGCACCCCCCTGGGACGGATGAACACTGAAGCTTTCTTT.

This clonotype has a count of ten or more. The chain links TRBV9 to TRBJ2-3, with D possibly called TRBD1 or TRBD2 (6 bases each). The CDR3 runs to 17 residues. The germline gives CDR1 SGDLS, CDR2 YYNGEE. V lost 2 bases to trimming and J lost 1 base, with 17 bases between them. The CDR3 loop is CASSVPSSGARTDTQYF. As DNA, the CDR3 is TGTGCCAGCAGCGTCCCCTCATCGGGGGCTCGCACAGATACGCAGTATTTT.

This clonotype has just a few counts. The chain recombines TRBV6-6 with TRBJ2-7; possibly TRBD1 for D (7 bases). V lost 8 bases to trimming and J lost 1 base, with 21 bases between them. This CDR3 spans 16 amino acids. Germline assignment: CDR1 MNHNY and CDR2 SVGAGI (reference sequence). The CDR3 protein is CASRRAGGLGSYEQYF. Written as DNA, the CDR3 is TGTGCCAGCCGACGGGCAGGGGGGCTAGGGTCCTACGAGCAGTACTTC.

In this sample, this clonotype turned up a few times. This rearrangement joins TRBV4-1 to TRBJ1-4; TRBD1 aligns across 9 bases. V trimming: 1 base; J trimming: 8 bases; junction bases outside the gene matches: 2. Germline V lookup: CDR1 MGHRA, CDR2 YSYEKL. The CDR3 totals 14 residues. CDR3 DNA sequence: TGCGCCAGCAGCCAAGTAACAGGGGGCGAAAAACTGTTTTTT. This gives the protein CASSQVTGGEKLFF.

This clonotype was detected many times. CDR3 nucleotide sequence: TGTGCCAGCAGCTCTGGGACTAGCGGGGTGGTCGAAGAGACCCAGTACTTC. Protein sequence: CASSSGTSGVVEETQYF. This chain uses TRBV7-8 with TRBJ2-5; 13 bases fit TRBD2. The V and J ends lost 4 bases and 3 bases, in that order; junction bases with no gene match: 8. This CDR3 is 17 amino acids long. Looked up from germline, CDR1 is SGHVS and CDR2 is FQNEAQ.

The chain recombines TRBV3-1 with TRBJ1-2; D is undetermined. Trimming stripped 1 base from V and 4 bases from J, with 10 bases between. The CDR3 runs 14 residues. The V gene's germline CDR1 is LGHDT and CDR2 YNNKEL (reference sequence). The CDR3 region has the DNA TGTGCCAGCAGCCAAGGGATAGGGCCCTATGGCTACACCTTC. It codes for CASSQGIGPYGYTF.

The V and J genes are TRBV15 and TRBJ2-3; D is undetermined. Trimming shortened V by 0 bases and J by 7 bases, and 14 bases separated the two germline ends. The CDR3 consists of 15 residues. Germline-derived CDR1 and CDR2 are LNHNV and YYDKDF (reference sequence). The CDR3 DNA reads as TGTGCCACCAGCAGAGACTTTAGTCGAATTTATACGCAGTATTTT. This translates into CATSRDFSRIYTQYF.

This clonotype occurred many times. This chain connects TRBV6-2 or TRBV6-3 to TRBJ1-6, with no clear D. CDR3 size: 14 residues. V shed 4 bases and J shed 8 bases, with 12 bases lying between them. Germline V gives CDR1 MNHEY, CDR2 SVGEGT. The CDR3 spells CASSSKESYSPLHF. DNA of the CDR3: TGTGCCAGCAGTTCCAAGGAGTCGTATTCACCCCTCCACTTT.

This clonotype was seen a handful of times. The chain has TRBV5-6 and TRBJ2-3; TRBD2 might be the D (5 bases). Trimming cost V 4 bases and J 2 bases, with 11 bases left between them. CDR1 and CDR2 (germline): SGHDT, YYEEEE. The CDR3 contains 14 residues. The CDR3 protein is CASSRQRLTDTQYF. The CDR3 coding sequence is TGTGCCAGCAGCCGCCAGCGGCTCACAGATACGCAGTATTTT. The full variable domain, in which reference TRBV5-6 and TRBJ2-3 provide the parts outside the CDR3, is DAGVTQSPTHLIKTRGQQVTLRCSPKSGHDTVSWYQQALGQGPQFIFQYYEEEERQRGNFPDRFSGHQFPNYSSELNVNALLLGDSALYLCASSRQRLTDTQYFGPGTRLTVL.

This clonotype appeared a few times. The V call is TRBV29-1, the J call TRBJ2-1, with 8 nucleotides matching TRBD1. J was trimmed by 4 bases and V by 2 bases; bases with no gene match: 7. The CDR3 is 15 amino acids. CDR1 is SQVTM, CDR2 ANQGSEA, per germline. CDR3 in DNA: TGCAGCGTTGAACCAGACAGGGGAGCATACAATGAGCAGTTCTTC. The encoded protein is CSVEPDRGAYNEQFF.